The 30 T cell receptor beta chains below come from one sample, sequenced in a study of cytomegalovirus exposure and HLA in healthy donors. PCR was performed using 60 Vbeta and 13 Jbeta primers. Data came from immunoSEQ multiplex PCR; TCRdb stores just in-frame clones and leaves some out. The top ten hold about 1.6% of the sample, which has approximately 180,000 clones, roughly three quarters seen once. The material sequenced was PBMCs. Receptors were obtained from a woman in her forties or fifties in good health and CMV-seronegative.

This clone was picked up one time. The V call is TRBV6-5, the J call TRBJ1-2, with D tentatively TRBD1 (5 bases). Looked up from germline, CDR1 is MNHEY and CDR2 is SVGAGI. The CDR3 is 16 residues long. V was cut by 1 base and J by 3 bases, with 15 bases left in between. The CDR3, as DNA: TGTGCCAGCAGTTACTTCATTGGGGCAGGCGACTATGGCTACACCTTC. Translation gives CASSYFIGAGDYGYTF.

The chain uses TRBV5-1 and TRBJ2-7; 9 bases line up with TRBD1. CDR3 length: 15 amino acids. The ends lost 4 bases at V and 3 bases at J; junction bases unmatched: 8. Germline V gene lookup returns CDR1 SGHRS and CDR2 YFSETQ. Here the CDR3 DNA reads TGCGCCAGCAGCCCGGCGCTGGGACAGGGCTACGAGCAGTACTTC. Amino acid sequence: CASSPALGQGYEQYF.

The chain couples TRBV19 to TRBJ1-1; D possibly corresponds to TRBD1 (6 bases). V lost 7 bases to trimming and J lost 5 bases, with 14 bases between them. The length of the CDR3 is 13 residues. Germline CDR1 LNHDA, CDR2 SQIVND (reference sequence). CDR3 in amino acids: CASTPGQTTEAFF. The CDR3 nucleotides are TGTGCCAGTACCCCGGGACAAACAACTGAAGCTTTCTTT.

The chain links TRBV2 to TRBJ2-5, with 7 bases that match TRBD2. Matching the DNA end better, TRBJ2-7 makes the J call doubtful. Germline assignment: CDR1 SNHLY and CDR2 FYNNEI. The CDR3 is made up of 13 amino acids. The CDR3 DNA is TGTGCCAGCATGGGCCAGCGGGACGACGAGCAGTACTTC. Amino acids: CASMGQRDDEQYF.

This sequence joins TRBV7-9 and TRBJ2-3, with TRBD2 matching over 9 bases. This CDR3 has 16 residues. Germline CDR1 reads SEHNR; CDR2 reads FQNEAQ (reference sequence). V lost 5 bases to trimming and J lost 7 bases; unmatched junction nucleotides: 13. The CDR3 nucleotides read TGTGCCAGCAGCCTCGCGCTCGCGGCTAGCGGGAATACGCAGTATTTT. Translating it yields CASSLALAASGNTQYF.

The rearrangement joins TRBV9 to TRBJ2-3, with 7 bases aligning to TRBD2. Per the germline V gene, CDR1 is SGDLS and CDR2 is YYNGEE. Trimming removed 4 bases from V and 4 bases from J; junction bases left unmatched: 9. The CDR3 loop spans 15 amino acids. The CDR3 DNA follows: TGTGCCAGCAGCCTCGGGGCGGGAGCGGCAGATACGCAGTATTTT. Amino acids: CASSLGAGAADTQYF.

V is TRBV28 and J is TRBJ2-3, with unresolved D. The CDR3 is 16 amino acids. Germline V gene data show CDR1 as MDHEN and CDR2 as SYDVKM. V was pared by 1 base and J by 0 bases, with 11 bases between. The CDR3, as DNA: TGTGCCAGCAGTTTATTAACCCACTCTAGCACAGATACGCAGTATTTT. Translated, it gives CASSLLTHSSTDTQYF.

A few counts support this clone. The CDR3 loop is CASSTRAGLNTGELFF. DNA of the CDR3: TGTGCCAGCAGCACCCGAGCGGGACTGAACACCGGGGAGCTGTTTTTT. The chain employs TRBV4-2 and TRBJ2-2; 7 bases are shared with TRBD2. Trimming took 5 bases from V and 1 from J; bases not matched to a gene: 7. This CDR3 has 16 residues. The V gene's germline CDR1 is LGHNA and CDR2 YNFKEQ.

This clone has only one observation. J is TRBJ2-7 and V is TRBV7-2, with 7 bases aligning to TRBD1. CDR3 length: 14 amino acids. After removal of 3 bases from V and 3 bases from J, the junction contained 5 bases not matched to a gene. From germline, CDR1 is SGHTA and CDR2 FQGNSA. The CDR3 reads CASSFQGDFYEQYF. CDR3 nucleotide sequence: TGTGCCAGCAGCTTTCAGGGGGATTTCTACGAGCAGTACTTC.

V is TRBV27 and J is TRBJ2-1; 7 nucleotides align to TRBD1. Germline loops: CDR1 MNHEY, CDR2 SMNVEV (reference sequence). The CDR3 is 14 residues long. Unmatched junction bases numbered 6, after V lost 6 bases and J lost 4 bases. The CDR3 loop reads CASRGTAEYNEQFF. Here the CDR3 DNA reads TGTGCCAGCAGAGGGACAGCCGAGTACAATGAGCAGTTCTTC.

The chain recombines TRBV19 with TRBJ2-1; TRBD2 agrees at 13 bases. The V and J ends lost 6 bases and 6 bases, in that order; junction bases with no gene match: 11. Germline-derived CDR1 and CDR2 are LNHDA and SQIVND (reference sequence). The CDR3 has 17 amino acids. The CDR3 protein is CASRRGLAGAGSNEQFF. Here the CDR3 DNA reads TGTGCCAGTAGACGCGGACTAGCGGGAGCAGGTAGCAATGAGCAGTTCTTC.

The chain couples TRBV6-5 to TRBJ2-1; 8 bases align to TRBD2. The CDR3 totals 14 residues. Germline assignment: CDR1 MNHEY and CDR2 SVGAGI. J lost 0 bases, V lost 6 bases, and 1 base had no gene match. The CDR3 DNA reads as TGTGCCAGCAGGGGGACTAGCTCCTACAATGAGCAGTTCTTC. The encoded protein is CASRGTSSYNEQFF.

The chain recombines TRBV28 with TRBJ1-5; D is unclear. Trimming removed 3 bases from V and 2 bases from J, with 20 bases in between. CDR1 and CDR2 from the germline V gene are MDHEN and SYDVKM. The CDR3 length is 18 residues. DNA for the CDR3: TGTGCCAGCAGTTTCTTTTCGGGGAAATCCGGGGGCAATCAGCCCCAGCATTTT. The encoded protein is CASSFFSGKSGGNQPQHF.

The gene calls are TRBV5-6 and TRBJ1-1; 7 bases map to TRBD1. Unmatched junction bases numbered 10, after V lost 2 bases and J lost 3 bases. CDR1 SGHDT and CDR2 YYEEEE come from the germline V gene. The CDR3 length is 16 residues. In DNA form, the CDR3 reads TGTGCCAGCAGCTTCCTACAGGGGCAATGGGACACTGAAGCTTTCTTT. Encoded protein: CASSFLQGQWDTEAFF.

This rearrangement joins TRBV7-9 to TRBJ2-5, with TRBD1 identical over 7 bases. The CDR3 consists of 17 residues. Germline V gene lookup returns CDR1 SEHNR and CDR2 FQNEAQ (reference sequence). Losses at the gene ends were 5 bases for V and 1 base for J; bases not matched to a gene: 13. Here the CDR3 DNA reads TGTGCCAGCAGCCGGAATTATGACAGGGTCGGCCAAGAGACCCAGTACTTC. This encodes CASSRNYDRVGQETQYF.

The V and J genes are TRBV4-3 and TRBJ2-7; TRBD2 agrees at 11 bases. This CDR3 has 17 amino acids. Germline V lookup: CDR1 LGHNA, CDR2 YSLEER. The ends lost 1 base at V and 3 bases at J; junction bases unmatched: 8. The CDR3 DNA is TGCGCCAGCAGCCAAGGACCGTTACTAGCGGGAGACTACGAGCAGTACTTC. This sequence encodes CASSQGPLLAGDYEQYF.

V is TRBV7-9 and J is TRBJ1-1; D ambiguous. Trimming removed 1 base from V and 4 bases from J, with 7 bases in between. The CDR3 extends over 13 amino acids. Per germline, CDR1 SEHNR and CDR2 FQNEAQ (reference sequence). The chain's CDR3 is CASSLDPGTEAFF. The CDR3, as DNA: TGTGCCAGCAGCTTAGATCCGGGCACTGAAGCTTTCTTT.

The V and J genes are TRBV9 and TRBJ1-5; no clear D gene. The length of the CDR3 is 14 residues. Trimming took off 4 bases at V and 7 bases at J, with 15 bases between the two ends. Germline lookup yields CDR1 SGDLS and CDR2 YYNGEE. The CDR3 sequence is CASSPLGVHQPQHF. CDR3 nucleotide sequence: TGTGCCAGCAGCCCCCTAGGAGTTCACCAGCCCCAGCATTTT. The variable domain in full, with the rest retrieved from reference TRBV9 and TRBJ1-5, is DSGVTQTPKHLITATGQRVTLRCSPRSGDLSVYWYQQSLDQGLQFLIQYYNGEERAKGNILERFSAQQFPDLHSELNLSSLELGDSALYFCASSPLGVHQPQHFGDGTRLSIL.

This chain joins TRBV6-5 and TRBJ2-7, with D perhaps matching TRBD2 (5 bases). Germline V gene data show CDR1 as MNHEY and CDR2 as SVGAGI. The CDR3 is 15 residues long. Trimming pared 6 bases from V and 0 bases from J, leaving 15 bases between. The DNA for the CDR3 is TGTGCCAGCAGCCCAACCACCGGGAACTCCTACGAGCAGTACTTC. Its protein is CASSPTTGNSYEQYF.

The V gene is TRBV5-4, the J gene TRBJ2-5; 8 nucleotides match TRBD1. CDR1 is SGHNT, CDR2 YYREEE, per germline (reference sequence). Trimming took 0 bases from V and 11 from J; bases not matched to a gene: 12. This CDR3 spans 15 amino acids. CDR3 loop: CASSLGPGQAIPQYF. Written as DNA, the CDR3 is TGTGCCAGCAGCTTGGGTCCGGGACAGGCTATTCCGCAGTACTTC. Based on the CDR3 plus reference TRBV5-4 and TRBJ2-5, the full variable domain is ETGVTQSPTHLIKTRGQQVTLRCSSQSGHNTVSWYQQALGQGPQFIFQYYREEENGRGNFPPRFSGLQFPNYSSELNVNALELDDSALYLCASSLGPGQAIPQYFGPGTRLLVL.

This clone was counted a few times. This sequence joins TRBV2 and TRBJ2-2; TRBD1 agrees at 7 bases. The V gene end was trimmed by 7 bases and the J gene end by 2 bases; junction bases not matched to a gene: 10. Germline CDR1 and CDR2: SNHLY and FYNNEI. This CDR3 region has 16 residues. The CDR3 loop reads CASMRNRGANTGELFF. The CDR3 nucleotides are TGTGCCAGCATGCGGAACAGGGGCGCAAACACCGGGGAGCTGTTTTTT. Variable domain in full (rest from reference TRBV2 and TRBJ2-2): EPEVTQTPSHQVTQMGQEVILRCVPISNHLYFYWYRQILGQKVEFLVSFYNNEISEKSEIFDDQFSVERPDGSNFTLKIRSTKLEDSAMYFCASMRNRGANTGELFFGEGSRLTVL.

The chain joins TRBV28 to TRBJ2-1, with TRBD2 matching over 14 bases. J was trimmed by 10 bases and V by 5 bases; bases with no gene match: 4. This CDR3 spans 14 amino acids. CDR1 and CDR2 from the germline V gene are MDHEN and SYDVKM. In nucleotides, the CDR3 is TGTGCCAGCAGTCTGGGACTAGCGGGAGACGAGCAGTTCTTC. This codes for CASSLGLAGDEQFF. The variable domain in full, completed from reference TRBV28 and TRBJ2-1, reads DVKVTQSSRYLVKRTGEKVFLECVQDMDHENMFWYRQDPGLGLRLIYFSYDVKMKEKGDIPEGYSVSREKKERFSLILESASTNQTSMYLCASSLGLAGDEQFFGPGTRLTVL.

The chain has TRBV7-9 and TRBJ2-6; D is perhaps TRBD2 (5 bases). CDR1 and CDR2 (germline): SEHNR, FQNEAQ (reference sequence). The V end was cut by 0 bases, the J end by 2 bases, with 8 bases between. The CDR3 extends over 16 amino acids. This chain's CDR3 is CASSLAGSTGANVLTF. CDR3 DNA sequence: TGTGCCAGCAGCTTAGCAGGGAGCACTGGGGCCAACGTCCTGACTTTC. The full variable domain, rest sourced from reference TRBV7-9 and TRBJ2-6, is DTGVSQNPRHKITKRGQNVTFRCDPISEHNRLYWYRQTLGQGPEFLTYFQNEAQLEKSRLLSDRFSAERPKGSFSTLEIQRTEQGDSAMYLCASSLAGSTGANVLTFGAGSRLTVL.

CDR3 sequence (DNA): TGTGCCAGCAGCCCAACGGGGGGGATTATCAATGAGCAGTTCTTC. Its translation: CASSPTGGIINEQFF. The V and J genes are TRBV7-3 and TRBJ2-1; 8 bases align to TRBD2. This CDR3 comprises 15 residues. The V gene end was trimmed by 5 bases and the J gene end by 6 bases; junction bases not matched to a gene: 9. The V gene's germline CDR1 is SGHTA and CDR2 FQGTGA. Full variable domain (missing parts from reference TRBV7-3 and TRBJ2-1): GAGVSQTPSNKVTEKGKYVELRCDPISGHTALYWYRQSLGQGPEFLIYFQGTGAADDSGLPNDRFFAVRPEGSVSTLKIQRTERGDSAVYLCASSPTGGIINEQFFGPGTRLTVL.

The chain carries TRBV7-3 and TRBJ1-1, with D possibly being TRBD1 (5 bases). The CDR3 consists of 14 residues. Germline CDR1 is SGHTA and CDR2 is FQGTGA. Trimming removed 0 bases from V and 3 bases from J, with 8 bases in between. CDR3 bases: TGTGCCAGCAGCTTAACAGGAGGGGACACTGAAGCTTTCTTT. Translation: CASSLTGGDTEAFF.

The genes are TRBV10-1 and TRBJ1-5; 8 bases fit TRBD1. Germline CDR1 reads WNHNN; CDR2 reads SYGVQD (reference sequence). J was trimmed by 5 bases and V by 9 bases; bases with no gene match: 9. The CDR3 contains 14 residues. In DNA, the CDR3 is TGCGCCAGACTCGGACAGGGTGGTTATCAGCCCCAGCATTTT. This translates into CARLGQGGYQPQHF.

The J gene is TRBJ1-6, the V gene TRBV6-5; D remains ambiguous. Looked up from germline, CDR1 is MNHEY and CDR2 is SVGAGI. Trimming cost V 7 bases and J 1 base, with 8 bases left between them. This CDR3 contains 14 residues. Written as DNA, the CDR3 is TGTGCCAGCACCCCGGGATCCTATAATTCACCCCTCCACTTT. Translated: CASTPGSYNSPLHF.

V and J are TRBV6-5 and TRBJ2-7; a weak D match, TRBD2 (5 bases). CDR3 length: 13 residues. Trimming left V 2 bases short and J 5 bases short, with 10 bases between. Germline CDR1 is MNHEY and CDR2 is SVGAGI. CDR3 amino acids: CASSYEGTHEQYF. Written as DNA, the CDR3 is TGTGCCAGCAGTTACGAGGGCACCCACGAGCAGTACTTC.

This chain uses TRBV14 with TRBJ2-1; TRBD1 is a possible D gene (9 bases). Between the trimmed V and J ends, which lost 4 bases and 7 bases, there was a span of 32 bases. In germline, CDR1 is SGHDN, CDR2 FVKESK. This CDR3 has 20 residues. This CDR3 is CASSRYRDRAGSGRGNEQFF. As DNA, the CDR3 is TGTGCCAGCAGCCGTTACCGGGACAGGGCTGGAAGCGGGAGAGGTAATGAGCAGTTCTTC.

The chain links TRBV6-1 to TRBJ1-5; 7 bases agree with TRBD1. The CDR3 length is 13 residues. Germline CDR1 MNHNS, CDR2 SASEGT. The junction had 4 bases not matched to a gene; V was cut back by 8 bases and J by 3 bases. The CDR3 spells CASRDSLNQPQHF. In DNA form, the CDR3 reads TGTGCCAGCCGGGACAGCCTCAATCAGCCCCAGCATTTT.